This record covers a single TCR beta chain. Repertoires were generated with immunoSEQ multiplex PCR, while TCRdb's copy carries only in-frame clones and drops some. This table holds just over 15,000 clones, around 87% found once. These data belong to a study of graft-versus-host responses after intestinal transplantation. Study-level information: Recipients across the board were started on anti-thymocyte globulin induction, then kept on tacrolimus and steroids for two to four years.

V was trimmed by 3 bases and J by 1 base, leaving 6 bases between them. Germline V gene data show CDR1 as SGHVS and CDR2 as FNYEAQ. This CDR3 has 13 amino acids. The sequenced sample was bone marrow, obtained 125 days after intestinal transplantation. V gene TRBV7-6 combines with J gene TRBJ1-2; D gene uncertain. This TCR was sampled from a human patient who received an intestinal transplant, so some T cells may come from the graft donor. The CDR3 coding sequence is TGTGCCAGCAGCTTCGACGGTAACTATGGCTACACCTTC. Encoded protein: CASSFDGNYGYTF.